A single sample is the source of the 20 T cell receptor beta chains below, sequenced in a study of long-term antiretroviral therapy in people with HIV. The assay used was immunoSEQ (version v3.0), run at survey level. This table comes from immunoSEQ multiplex PCR, and its TCRdb copy is limited to in-frame clones, with some not included. Of roughly 20,000 clones listed, 90% are singletons. This sample comprised unsorted PBMCs, obtained about 4.5 years before starting antiretroviral therapy. These receptors were collected from a woman aged 30 to 39 with HIV.

The genes are TRBV4-2 and TRBJ1-2; TRBD1 matches 11 bases. The CDR3 sequence is 15 residues long. V gave up 0 bases and J gave up 4 bases; unmatched junction bases: 1. CDR1 and CDR2 from the germline V gene are LGHNA and YNFKEQ. The DNA of the CDR3 is TGTGCCAGCAGCCAAGATGGGACAGGGGGCTATGGCTACACCTTC. Protein: CASSQDGTGGYGYTF.

This clone appeared once. The V call is TRBV9, the J call TRBJ2-5, with TRBD1 identical over 9 bases. Trimming cost V 3 bases and J 3 bases; bases outside gene matches: 12. This CDR3 has 17 residues. The germline V gene has CDR1 SGDLS and CDR2 YYNGEE. CDR3 amino acids: CASSEPISGTGKETQYF. The CDR3 bases are TGTGCCAGCAGCGAGCCAATCAGCGGGACAGGGAAAGAGACCCAGTACTTC.

V gene TRBV5-6 combines with J gene TRBJ2-3; 9 bases align to TRBD1. V was pared by 0 bases and J by 1 base, with 9 bases of the junction left unmatched. The CDR3 length is 18 residues. Germline values: CDR1 SGHDT, CDR2 YYEEEE. The CDR3: CASSLARMGQGGTDTQYF. DNA for the CDR3: TGTGCCAGCAGCTTGGCGCGGATGGGACAGGGAGGCACAGATACGCAGTATTTT.

The J gene is TRBJ1-1, the V gene TRBV29-1; a weak D match, TRBD1 (6 bases). The germline CDR1 and CDR2 sequences are SQVTM and ANQGSEA. The CDR3 covers 11 residues. Trimming removed 3 bases at V and 11 bases at J, with 13 bases between. CDR3 region: CSVDRGARAFF. In DNA, the CDR3 is TGCAGCGTTGATAGGGGGGCGAGGGCTTTCTTT. Combining the CDR3 with reference TRBV29-1 and TRBJ1-1 gives the whole variable domain SAVISQKPSRDICQRGTSLTIQCQVDSQVTMMFWYRQQPGQSLTLIATANQGSEATYESGFVIDKFPISRPNLTFSTLTVSNMSPEDSSIYLCSVDRGARAFFGQGTRLTVV.

The J gene is TRBJ1-1, the V gene TRBV5-6, with D unresolved. The CDR3 is made up of 12 amino acids. CDR1 and CDR2 (germline): SGHDT, YYEEEE. V was pared by 4 bases and J by 9 bases, with 13 bases between. CDR3 nucleotides: TGTGCCAGCAGCGCCACACGGGCACAAGCTTTCTTT. It yields the protein CASSATRAQAFF.

The V gene is TRBV27, the J gene TRBJ1-2; 7 bases fit TRBD1. The CDR3 contains 14 residues. The V and J ends lost 6 bases and 8 bases, in that order; junction bases with no gene match: 12. Germline loops: CDR1 MNHEY, CDR2 SMNVEV (reference sequence). CDR3 in DNA: TGTGCCAGCAGACCTCAGGGGGATCGGTGGGGCTACACCTTC. This translates into CASRPQGDRWGYTF.

V is TRBV7-9 and J is TRBJ2-1; perhaps TRBD2 as D (5 bases). Germline CDR1 reads SEHNR; CDR2 reads FQNEAQ (reference sequence). V dropped 4 bases and J dropped 12 bases, with 13 bases sitting between them. The length of the CDR3 is 12 residues. The CDR3 nucleotides read TGTGCCAGCAGCTCGGACTCAAGATGGCAGTTCTTC. Amino acids: CASSSDSRWQFF.

This clone is labeled medium-sized. The DNA of the CDR3 is TGTGCCAGCAGCCGAGGGGGGGGCTATGGCTACACCTTC. Translation gives CASSRGGGYGYTF. This chain joins TRBV7-2 and TRBJ1-2, with TRBD1 as a possible D gene (6 bases). Per germline, CDR1 SGHTA and CDR2 FQGNSA. This CDR3 has 13 amino acids. With 5 bases removed from V and 4 bases from J, the gap between germline ends came to 11 bases.

V and J are TRBV2 and TRBJ2-5, with D possibly TRBD1 on 5 matching bases. Deletions cut 8 bases from V and 3 bases from J, with 13 bases between. In germline, CDR1 is SNHLY, CDR2 FYNNEI. The CDR3 extends over 13 amino acids. CDR3 nucleotides: TGTGCCAGCGAAGACCAGGGTGAAGAGACCCAGTACTTC. The encoded protein is CASEDQGEETQYF.

This chain uses TRBV7-8 with TRBJ1-5; TRBD1 matches at 10 bases. The germline V gene has CDR1 SGHVS and CDR2 FQNEAQ. Unmatched junction bases numbered 3, after V lost 4 bases and J lost 0 bases. The CDR3 runs to 16 residues. The CDR3 bases are TGTGCCAGCAGCTCATGGACAGGGGGTAGCAATCAGCCCCAGCATTTT. Translating gives CASSSWTGGSNQPQHF.

V and J are TRBV14 and TRBJ1-4, with 8 nucleotides matching TRBD1. The J segment lost 8 bases and the V segment lost 5 bases, leaving 10 bases of the junction unmatched. Germline loops: CDR1 SGHDN, CDR2 FVKESK. CDR3 length: 15 amino acids. The CDR3 DNA sequence: TGTGCCAGCAGCTTTCCTCGACAGGGGAACGAAAAACTGTTTTTT. This translates into CASSFPRQGNEKLFF.

The V and J genes are TRBV19 and TRBJ1-2; 7 bases are shared with TRBD1. This CDR3 is built from 13 residues. From germline, CDR1 is LNHDA and CDR2 SQIVND (reference sequence). V shed 5 bases and J 6 bases; nucleotides not matched to a gene: 6. CDR3 in DNA: TGTGCCAGTAGTCCAACAGGGGCGGATGGCTACACCTTC. It encodes CASSPTGADGYTF.

The rearrangement joins TRBV19 to TRBJ1-2, with 9 positions matching TRBD1. This CDR3 is 14 amino acids long. Germline-derived CDR1 and CDR2 are LNHDA and SQIVND (reference sequence). Losses at the gene ends were 7 bases for V and 0 bases for J; bases not matched to a gene: 3. The CDR3 nucleotides read TGTGCCAGTATCGACAGGGGGGCTAACTATGGCTACACCTTC. Amino acids: CASIDRGANYGYTF.

This rearrangement joins TRBV18 to TRBJ1-3; no definite D call. Germline CDR1 is KGHSH and CDR2 is LQKENI. Trimming took off 2 bases at V and 0 bases at J, with 17 bases between the two ends. The CDR3 sequence is 18 residues long. CDR3 DNA sequence: TGTGCCAGCTCACCAGGGCACGGTGTCGGTAGCTCTGGAAACACCATATATTTT. Its protein product is CASSPGHGVGSSGNTIYF. Variable domain in full (rest from reference TRBV18 and TRBJ1-3): NAGVMQNPRHLVRRRGQEARLRCSPMKGHSHVYWYRQLPEEGLKFMVYLQKENIIDESGMPKERFSAEFPKEGPSILRIQQVVRGDSAAYFCASSPGHGVGSSGNTIYFGEGSWLTVV.

The sample holds one count of this clone. V usage is TRBV10-3 and J usage is TRBJ2-2; TRBD2 agrees at 9 bases. The CDR3 is 17 residues long. Per the germline V gene, CDR1 is ENHRY and CDR2 is SYGVKD. V gave up 7 bases and J gave up 7 bases; unmatched junction bases: 16. CDR3 loop: CAIKRSSGGRWGGELFF. Written as DNA, the CDR3 is TGTGCCATCAAGCGGAGTAGCGGGGGACGTTGGGGCGGGGAGCTGTTTTTT.

The rearrangement links TRBV7-3 to TRBJ1-2; TRBD1 is a possible D gene (5 bases). The CDR3 extends over 14 amino acids. Trimming left V 5 bases short and J 8 bases short, with 18 bases between. The V gene's germline CDR1 is SGHTA and CDR2 FQGTGA. As DNA, the CDR3 is TGTGCCAGCAGCCTCTCCTCAGGGACGGGCGGCTACACCTTC. Translating it yields CASSLSSGTGGYTF.

V and J are TRBV7-9 and TRBJ2-3; D ambiguous. This CDR3 comprises 16 residues. Trimming shortened V by 6 bases and J by 2 bases, and 18 bases separated the two germline ends. Germline V gives CDR1 SEHNR, CDR2 FQNEAQ (reference sequence). The CDR3 nucleotides are TGTGCCAGCAGGGATCCCGGGTACCTGGACACAGATACGCAGTATTTT. Its translation: CASRDPGYLDTDTQYF.

This sequence joins TRBV7-2 and TRBJ2-2, with 8 bases fitting TRBD1. V lost 1 base to trimming and J lost 5 bases; unmatched junction nucleotides: 3. Germline CDR1 reads SGHTA; CDR2 reads FQGNSA. The CDR3 length is 15 residues. The CDR3 nucleotides are TGTGCCAGCAGCTTAGGCAGGGGGCTAACCGGGGAGCTGTTTTTT. Translating it yields CASSLGRGLTGELFF. Variable domain in full (rest from reference TRBV7-2 and TRBJ2-2): GAGVSQSPSNKVTEKGKDVELRCDPISGHTALYWYRQSLGQGLEFLIYFQGNSAPDKSGLPSDRFSAERTGGSVSTLTIQRTQQEDSAVYLCASSLGRGLTGELFFGEGSRLTVL.

CDR3 bases: TGTGCCAGCAGCTCCTTGACTAGCGGAGTAGATACGCAGTATTTT. Protein product: CASSSLTSGVDTQYF. The V gene is TRBV5-5, the J gene TRBJ2-3, with TRBD2 identical over 9 bases. The CDR3 has 15 residues. The ends lost 3 bases at V and 5 bases at J; junction bases unmatched: 7. Germline V gives CDR1 SGHKS, CDR2 YYEKEE (reference sequence).

This clone was observed a few times. The rearrangement joins TRBV27 to TRBJ1-2; maybe TRBD1 (6 bases). There are 14 residues in the CDR3. From germline, CDR1 is MNHEY and CDR2 SMNVEV (reference sequence). V was shortened by 7 bases and J by 3 bases, with 15 bases between the two germline ends. The chain's CDR3 is CASKWGREDYGYTF. In DNA form, the CDR3 reads TGTGCCAGCAAGTGGGGGCGAGAGGACTATGGCTACACCTTC.